This TCR beta chain was observed in a study of shared clonotypes between healthy human individuals. Study-level points and caveats: Sampling involved blood alone; tissue repertoires likely differ.

In the original workflow: With immunoSEQ giving junction-only sequences and no quality scores, filtering differed. TCRdb's copy holds only in-frame clones and misses some; the assay was immunoSEQ multiplex PCR. From that table come the V and J calls and clone size; the DNA was used to work out D and trimming. This sample yields 90,000 to 150,000 clones, of which 68% are seen a single time; roughly 24% belongs to the top ten. Details on this clone: Its cognate antigen is unknown.

Germline CDR1 and CDR2: SGHRS and YFSETQ. The CDR3 spans 14 residues. J lost 8 bases, V lost 4 bases, and 7 bases had no gene match. The sequenced sample was memory CD8+ T cells sorted from blood. Subset specified: CD45RO+ cells pooled with CCR7-negative TemRA cells. The TCR was taken from a young woman in good health. The chain links TRBV5-1 to TRBJ1-4, with 8 nucleotides matching TRBD1. CDR3: CASSLWTGREKLFF. The CDR3 bases are TGCGCCAGCAGCCTTTGGACAGGGCGCGAAAAACTGTTTTTT.